These T cell receptor beta chains were read from a single sample in a study of cytomegalovirus exposure and HLA in healthy donors. Method: immunoSEQ multiplex PCR; TCRdb's copy keeps in-frame clones and lacks some. The sample has about 160,000 clones, approximately 75% seen once. The specimen sequenced was PBMCs. The receptors come from a man aged 50 to 59 in good health and CMV-seropositive. The CDR3 runs from the conserved cysteine through the conserved F or W. The D gene is left open where the match is weak. Only part of the rows carry a size: once, few, many, or a class if the clone is expanded.

j_call	d_call	clone_size	cdr3_length	v_call	cdr3_nt	cdr3_aa
TRBJ1-5	TRBD1	-	15	TRBV18	TGTGCCAGCTCACTAGACAGGGGAGGCAATCAGCCCCAGCATTTT	CASSLDRGGNQPQHF
TRBJ2-3	TRBD2	-	17	TRBV4-2	TGTGCCAGCAGCCAAGCGGAGCGGGGGGGCCGAGGCGGTACGCAGTATTTT	CASSQAERGGRGGTQYF
TRBJ2-7	-	-	15	TRBV7-9	TGTGCCAGCAGCCCGGGGGTTTTGAGCTCCTACGAGCAGTACTTC	CASSPGVLSSYEQYF
TRBJ2-7	-	-	14	TRBV6-5	TGTGCCAGCAGTTACACCGGGACATCCTACGAGCAGTACTTC	CASSYTGTSYEQYF
TRBJ2-7	TRBD2	-	14	TRBV7-9	TGTGCCAGCAGCTTAGCGCCGGGAGGGTCGAGCCTATACTTC	CASSLAPGGSSLYF
TRBJ2-3	TRBD2	few	13	TRBV25-1	TGTGCCAGCAGAGGACTAGCAACAGATACGCAGTATTTT	CASRGLATDTQYF
TRBJ2-5	TRBD2	few	18	TRBV27	TGTGCCAGCAGTGGTAGGAACTTAGCGGGGGTCATCCAAGAGACCCAGTACTTC	CASSGRNLAGVIQETQYF
TRBJ2-1	-	-	14	TRBV9	TGTGCCAGCAGCGTAGATACAGGGAAAGCTGAGCAGTTCTTC	CASSVDTGKAEQFF
TRBJ1-1	-	few	13	TRBV14	TGTGCCAGCAGCCAGACAGGACTCCGACAAGCTTTCTTT	CASSQTGLRQAFF
TRBJ1-2	-	-	12	TRBV5-4	TGTGCCAGCAGCTACGACAGCTATGGCTACACCTTC	CASSYDSYGYTF
TRBJ1-1	-	-	13	TRBV2	TGTGCCAGCAGAAACACCATGAACACTGAAGCTTTCTTT	CASRNTMNTEAFF
TRBJ2-2	-	-	15	TRBV5-1	TGCGCCAGCAGCCTAACAGACCTGAACACCGGGGAGCTGTTTTTT	CASSLTDLNTGELFF
TRBJ1-4	TRBD1	-	13	TRBV27	TGTGCCAGCGGCCGGGACAGGGCTGAAAAACTGTTTTTT	CASGRDRAEKLFF
TRBJ2-7	TRBD1	once	17	TRBV5-4	TGTGCCAGCAGCTTGAGGGGTTTCGGACAGGGCTTTTACGAGCAGTACTTC	CASSLRGFGQGFYEQYF
TRBJ2-7	TRBD1	few	14	TRBV11-2	TGTGCCAGCCGATCGACAGGGGGTTCCTACGAGCAGTACTTC	CASRSTGGSYEQYF
TRBJ1-6	-	-	14	TRBV5-6	TGTGCCAGCAGCTTTGGGCAGCCAAATTCACCCCTCCACTTT	CASSFGQPNSPLHF
TRBJ2-7	TRBD1	few	14	TRBV2	TGTGCCACCCGGCGGGACAGGGGGCCCTACGAGCAGTACTTC	CATRRDRGPYEQYF
TRBJ1-2	TRBD1	-	17	TRBV4-1	TGCGCCAGCAGCCAAGACGAATTCAGGGGGCGCCTCTATGGCTACACCTTC	CASSQDEFRGRLYGYTF
TRBJ1-5	TRBD1	-	15	TRBV5-1	TGCGCCAGCAGTCTTACGACAGGGGGGAATCAGCCCCAGCATTTT	CASSLTTGGNQPQHF
TRBJ2-3	TRBD2	few	16	TRBV4-1	TGCGCCAGCAGCCCCGTAGCGGGGCCTAGCACAGATACGCAGTATTTT	CASSPVAGPSTDTQYF
TRBJ1-2	-	-	13	TRBV6-1	TGTGCCAGCAGTGTGACAGAGAACTATGGCTACACCTTC	CASSVTENYGYTF